Below, 3 T cell receptor beta chains from the same sample are listed, as sequenced in a study of technical replicates of blood from a handful of donors. Sequenced by immunoSEQ multiplex PCR; TCRdb stores in-frame clones only, minus some. Among about 73,000 clones, 85% to 95% were seen once, and the ten largest hold 4.7%. The sample taken for sequencing was PBMCs. The receptors here all came from a human donor in good health. Some clones in this sample may be carry-over from other donors' samples.

V gene TRBV6-5 combines with J gene TRBJ1-4; 10 nucleotides match TRBD1. J gave up 7 bases and V 5 bases, and 4 bases lay outside the gene matches. Germline V CDR1 and CDR2: MNHEY, SVGAGI. The length of the CDR3 is 14 residues. The CDR3 nucleotides read TGTGCCAGCAGTAGACAGGGGGCGCGTGAAAAACTGTTTTTT. Its protein product is CASSRQGAREKLFF.

V is TRBV7-2 and J is TRBJ2-7; D unclear. This CDR3 region has 14 residues. The V gene lost 0 bases and the J gene lost 4 bases, with 10 bases spanning the gap. Germline assignment: CDR1 SGHTA and CDR2 FQGNSA. The CDR3 reads CASSLADSRYEQYF. CDR3 sequence (DNA): TGTGCCAGCAGCTTAGCCGATTCTCGGTACGAGCAGTACTTC.

V gene TRBV30 combines with J gene TRBJ1-4; the D is unclear. Trimming took off 1 base at V and 0 bases at J, with 15 bases between the two ends. The CDR3 totals 17 residues. Germline-derived CDR1 and CDR2 are GTSNPN and SVGIG (reference sequence). CDR3 protein: CAWSGRGAETTNEKLFF. The DNA of the CDR3 is TGTGCCTGGAGTGGTCGAGGAGCGGAAACAACTAATGAAAAACTGTTTTTT.